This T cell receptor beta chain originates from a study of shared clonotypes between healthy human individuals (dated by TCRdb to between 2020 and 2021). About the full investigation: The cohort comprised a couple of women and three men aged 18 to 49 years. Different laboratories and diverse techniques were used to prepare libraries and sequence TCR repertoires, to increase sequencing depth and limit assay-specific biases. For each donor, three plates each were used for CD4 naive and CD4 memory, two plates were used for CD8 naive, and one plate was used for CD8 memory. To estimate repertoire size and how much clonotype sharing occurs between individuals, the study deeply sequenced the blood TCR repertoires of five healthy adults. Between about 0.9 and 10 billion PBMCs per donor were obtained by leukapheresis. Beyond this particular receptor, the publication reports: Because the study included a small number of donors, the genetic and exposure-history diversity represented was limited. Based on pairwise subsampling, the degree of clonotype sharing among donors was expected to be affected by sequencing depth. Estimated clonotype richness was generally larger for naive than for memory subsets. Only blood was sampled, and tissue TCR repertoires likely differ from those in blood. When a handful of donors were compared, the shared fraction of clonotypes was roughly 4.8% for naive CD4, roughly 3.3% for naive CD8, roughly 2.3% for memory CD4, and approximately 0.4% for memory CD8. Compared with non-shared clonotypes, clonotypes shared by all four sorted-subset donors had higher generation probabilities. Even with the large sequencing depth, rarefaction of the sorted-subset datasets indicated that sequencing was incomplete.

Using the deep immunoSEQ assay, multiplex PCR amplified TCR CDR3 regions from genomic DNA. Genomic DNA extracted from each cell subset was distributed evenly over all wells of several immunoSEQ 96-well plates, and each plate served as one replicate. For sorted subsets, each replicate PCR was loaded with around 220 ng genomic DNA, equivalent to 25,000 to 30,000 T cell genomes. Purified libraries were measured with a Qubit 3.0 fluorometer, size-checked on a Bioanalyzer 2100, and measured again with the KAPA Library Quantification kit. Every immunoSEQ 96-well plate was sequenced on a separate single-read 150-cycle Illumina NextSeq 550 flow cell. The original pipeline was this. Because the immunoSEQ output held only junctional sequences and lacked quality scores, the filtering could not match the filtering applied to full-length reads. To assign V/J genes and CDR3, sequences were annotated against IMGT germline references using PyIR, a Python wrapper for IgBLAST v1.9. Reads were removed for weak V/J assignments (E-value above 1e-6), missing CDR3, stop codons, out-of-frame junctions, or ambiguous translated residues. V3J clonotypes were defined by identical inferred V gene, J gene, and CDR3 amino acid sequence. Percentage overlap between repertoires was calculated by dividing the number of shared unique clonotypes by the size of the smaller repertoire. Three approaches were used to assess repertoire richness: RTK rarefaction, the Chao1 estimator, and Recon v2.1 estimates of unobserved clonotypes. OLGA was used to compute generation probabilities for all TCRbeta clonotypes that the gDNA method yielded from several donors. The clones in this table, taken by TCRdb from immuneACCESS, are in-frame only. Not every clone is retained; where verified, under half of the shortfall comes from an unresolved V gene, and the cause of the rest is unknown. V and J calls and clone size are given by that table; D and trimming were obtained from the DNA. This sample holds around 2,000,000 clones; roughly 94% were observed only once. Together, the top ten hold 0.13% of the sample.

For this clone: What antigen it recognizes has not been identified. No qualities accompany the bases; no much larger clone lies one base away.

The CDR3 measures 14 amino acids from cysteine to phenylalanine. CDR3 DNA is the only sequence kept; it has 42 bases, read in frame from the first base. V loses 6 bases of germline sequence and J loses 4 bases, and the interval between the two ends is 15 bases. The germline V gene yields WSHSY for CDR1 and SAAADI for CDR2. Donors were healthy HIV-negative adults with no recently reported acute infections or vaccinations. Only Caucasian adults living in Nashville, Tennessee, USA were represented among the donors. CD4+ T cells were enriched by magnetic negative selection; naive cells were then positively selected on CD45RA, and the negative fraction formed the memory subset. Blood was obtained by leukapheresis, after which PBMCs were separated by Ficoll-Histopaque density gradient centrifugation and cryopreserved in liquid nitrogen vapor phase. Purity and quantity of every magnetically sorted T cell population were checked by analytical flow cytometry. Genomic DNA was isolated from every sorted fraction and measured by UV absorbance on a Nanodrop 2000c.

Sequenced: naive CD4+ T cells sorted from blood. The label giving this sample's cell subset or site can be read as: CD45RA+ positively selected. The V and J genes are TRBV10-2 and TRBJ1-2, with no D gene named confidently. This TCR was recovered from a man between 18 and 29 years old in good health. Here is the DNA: TGCGCCAGCAGGGGTCCGGGAGAATTCTATGGCTACACCTTC. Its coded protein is CASRGPGEFYGYTF.